This is a list of T cell receptor beta chains from one sample in a study of blood T cells in healthy people across ages. TCRdb reprocessed the 5' RACE reads via MiXCR and lists one record per CDR3 protein. The sample holds about 570,000 distinct CDR3 sequences; 25% to 30% are singletons and the top ten take about 18%. Material: blood. The receptors shown here come from a woman aged 70-85 years in good health. Both conserved end residues are part of each CDR3. D genes are given only for firm matches. The size of a clone is reported for some rows only, either as once, few or many, or as a class for expanded clones.

abundance	v_gene	d_gene	j_gene	CDR3aa	CDR3nt
NA	TRBV7-2	NA	TRBJ2-5	CASSLGGGAQETQYF	TGTGCCAGCAGCCTAGGGGGAGGGGCCCAAGAGACCCAGTACTTC
few	TRBV6-1	NA	TRBJ2-3	CASSDQADTQYF	TGTGCCAGCAGTGATCAGGCAGATACGCAGTATTTT
NA	TRBV5-5	NA	TRBJ1-4	CASRDASGSEKLFF	TGTGCCAGCAGGGACGCCTCAGGGAGTGAAAAACTGTTTTTT
few	TRBV11-2	NA	TRBJ2-5	CASSLMGQKETQYF	TGTGCCAGCAGCCTAATGGGACAAAAAGAGACCCAGTACTTC
NA	TRBV18	NA	TRBJ2-7	CASSPGIQGTYEQYF	TGTGCCAGCTCACCAGGAATCCAGGGTACCTACGAGCAGTACTTC
NA	TRBV7-2	NA	TRBJ1-4	CASSSGLFSTNEKLFF	TGTGCCAGCAGCTCAGGGCTTTTTTCAACTAATGAAAAACTGTTTTTT
few	TRBV29-1	NA	TRBJ2-7	CSVRGATGSGTNEQYF	TGCAGCGTCCGAGGGGCTACCGGTAGTGGAACCAACGAGCAGTACTTC
NA	TRBV5-1	TRBD2	TRBJ2-5	CASSPSGDSWETQYF	TGCGCCAGCTCCCCGAGCGGGGATTCGTGGGAGACCCAGTACTTC
few	TRBV11-3	TRBD2	TRBJ2-5	CASSQGLAGDRETQYF	TGTGCCAGCAGCCAGGGACTAGCGGGGGATCGGGAGACCCAGTACTTC
NA	TRBV12-3/TRBV12-4	NA	TRBJ1-2	CASTQVGHGYTF	TGTGCCAGCACCCAGGTGGGCCACGGCTACACCTTC
NA	TRBV29-1	TRBD1	TRBJ2-5	CSVGGDRGYQETQYF	TGCAGCGTTGGGGGGGACAGGGGGTACCAAGAGACCCAGTACTTC
NA	TRBV4-2	TRBD2	TRBJ2-6	CASSPRLALNSGANVLTF	TGTGCCAGCAGCCCTAGACTAGCTTTAAACTCTGGGGCCAACGTCCTGACTTTC
NA	TRBV7-2	NA	TRBJ2-1	CASSPGHSNNEQFF	TGTGCCAGCAGCCCGGGACACTCTAACAATGAGCAGTTCTTC
NA	TRBV7-2	NA	TRBJ2-3	CASSVGRGQTDTQYF	TGTGCCAGCAGCGTAGGGAGGGGGCAAACAGATACGCAGTATTTT
NA	TRBV21-1	NA	TRBJ1-1	CASSSNAEAFF	TGTGCCAGCAGCAGTAACGCTGAAGCTTTCTTT
NA	TRBV20-1	NA	TRBJ1-2	CSVPLSQNYGYTF	TGCAGTGTGCCTCTAAGCCAGAACTATGGCTACACCTTC
few	TRBV4-1	TRBD1	TRBJ1-1	CASSPRGAMNTEAFF	TGCGCCAGCAGCCCCAGGGGGGCCATGAACACTGAAGCTTTCTTT
once	TRBV7-9	TRBD1	TRBJ2-6	CASNPGQAYGANVLTF	TGTGCCAGCAACCCCGGACAGGCCTATGGGGCCAACGTCCTGACTTTC
few	TRBV20-1	NA	TRBJ2-1	CSARVVEQFF	TGCAGTGCTAGAGTTGTTGAGCAGTTCTTC
NA	TRBV20-1	NA	TRBJ2-5	CSARQGPLEVETQYF	TGCAGTGCTCGCCAAGGACCCTTGGAGGTAGAGACCCAGTACTTC
NA	TRBV20-1	TRBD1	TRBJ1-2	CSAMQGASPSGYTF	TGCAGTGCCATGCAGGGGGCTTCTCCCTCAGGCTACACCTTC
NA	TRBV11-3	NA	TRBJ2-2	CASSLDGLSNTGELFF	TGTGCCAGCAGCTTAGATGGCCTATCGAACACCGGGGAGCTGTTTTTT
NA	TRBV7-3	NA	TRBJ2-1	CASSLWGTENEQFF	TGTGCCAGCAGCTTATGGGGGACCGAAAATGAGCAGTTCTTC
NA	TRBV10-3	NA	TRBJ1-1	CAISGPTGAEAFF	TGTGCCATCAGTGGACCGACGGGGGCTGAAGCTTTCTTT
NA	TRBV29-1	TRBD1	TRBJ1-4	CSVELDRAISEKPFF	TGCAGCGTTGAGCTGGACAGGGCTATATCTGAAAAACCGTTTTTT
few	TRBV11-2	NA	TRBJ2-1	CASSLQLNEQFF	TGTGCCAGCAGCCTCCAATTGAATGAGCAGTTCTTC
NA	TRBV20-1	TRBD1	TRBJ1-5	CSAGDRDRINQPQHF	TGCAGTGCGGGGGACAGGGATAGGATCAATCAGCCCCAGCATTTT
NA	TRBV7-2	NA	TRBJ2-3	CASSLLTDAQYF	TGTGCCAGCAGTCTTCTCACAGATGCGCAGTATTTT
NA	TRBV12-3/TRBV12-4	NA	TRBJ2-1	CASSLPVGNEQFF	TGTGCCAGCAGTCTACCGGTCGGGAATGAGCAGTTCTTC
NA	TRBV7-7	NA	TRBJ2-5	CASSPLSLGVYPGTQYF	TGTGCTAGCAGCCCCCTCTCGTTGGGGGTTTACCCGGGGACCCAGTACTTC
NA	TRBV4-2	NA	TRBJ1-4	CASSASGTFNEKLFF	TGTGCCAGCAGCGCGTCAGGGACGTTTAATGAAAAACTGTTTTTT
few	TRBV20-1	NA	TRBJ2-4	CSARDIALDIQYF	TGCAGTGCTAGGGACATTGCTTTAGACATTCAGTACTTC
NA	TRBV7-2	TRBD2	TRBJ2-5	CASSVTSGGPYQETQYF	TGTGCCAGCAGCGTGACTAGCGGGGGCCCGTACCAAGAGACCCAGTACTTC
few	TRBV4-2	NA	TRBJ1-3	CASSQTGDTIYF	TGTGCCAGCAGCCAAACGGGGGACACCATATATTTT
NA	TRBV7-2	NA	TRBJ1-5	CASSFGSQNQPQHF	TGTGCCAGCAGCTTCGGGTCTCAAAATCAGCCCCAGCATTTT
few	TRBV9	TRBD2	TRBJ2-5	CASSVAGVAGGPETQYF	TGTGCCAGCAGCGTAGCAGGTGTAGCGGGGGGGCCGGAGACCCAGTACTTC
NA	TRBV6-1	TRBD1	TRBJ2-5	CASSPRQGRGQETQYF	TGTGCCAGCAGTCCGCGACAGGGTCGCGGGCAAGAGACCCAGTACTTC
few	TRBV6-1	NA	TRBJ1-2	CASSLGGRNYGYTF	TGTGCCAGCAGTTTGGGGGGGCGCAACTATGGCTACACCTTC
NA	TRBV6-1	NA	TRBJ1-1	CASILQPMNTEAFF	TGTGCCAGCATATTGCAACCAATGAACACTGAAGCTTTCTTT
NA	TRBV7-2	NA	TRBJ2-5	CASSLQGSGPRRETQYF	TGTGCCAGCAGCTTACAGGGTAGCGGTCCCCGGCGGGAGACCCAGTACTTC